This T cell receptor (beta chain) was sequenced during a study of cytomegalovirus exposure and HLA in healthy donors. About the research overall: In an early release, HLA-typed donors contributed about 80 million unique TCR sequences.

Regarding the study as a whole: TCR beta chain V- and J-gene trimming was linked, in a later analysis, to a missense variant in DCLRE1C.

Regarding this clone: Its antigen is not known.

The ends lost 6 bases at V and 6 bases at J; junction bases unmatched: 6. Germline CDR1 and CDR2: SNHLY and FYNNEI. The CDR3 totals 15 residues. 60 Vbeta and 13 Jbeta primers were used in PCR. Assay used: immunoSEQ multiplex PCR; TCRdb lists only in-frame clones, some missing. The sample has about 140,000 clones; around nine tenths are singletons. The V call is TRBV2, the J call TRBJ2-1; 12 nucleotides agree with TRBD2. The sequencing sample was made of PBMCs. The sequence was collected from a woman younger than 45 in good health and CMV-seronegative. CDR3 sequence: CASRRLAGVSNEQFF. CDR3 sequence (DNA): TGTGCCAGCAGGAGACTAGCGGGGGTAAGCAATGAGCAGTTCTTC.